A single sample is the source of the 22 T cell receptor beta chains below, sequenced in a study of cytotoxic CD8 clonotypes in ibrutinib-treated CLL. Produced via immunoSEQ multiplex PCR; TCRdb's table is partial and in-frame only. Among 20,000 to 30,000 clones, over 65% were seen once, and the ten largest hold approximately 45%. Source: PBMCs, taken after 12 months of ibrutinib treatment. All receptors come from a human donor with chronic lymphocytic leukemia.

This sequence joins TRBV19 and TRBJ2-5; TRBD2 is a possible D gene (7 bases). V lost 5 bases and J 3 bases, leaving 13 bases between the germline ends. The germline V gene has CDR1 LNHDA and CDR2 SQIVND (reference sequence). The CDR3 contains 14 residues. The CDR3 bases are TGTGCCAGTAGTCTAACAGGGAGGGAAGAGACCCAGTACTTC. This encodes CASSLTGREETQYF.

The V gene is TRBV5-1, the J gene TRBJ2-5; tentatively, D is TRBD1 or TRBD2 (6 bases each). The ends were cut back, 4 bases at V and 5 bases at J, with 21 bases in the middle. CDR1 and CDR2 from the germline V gene are SGHRS and YFSETQ. CDR3 length: 16 residues. The CDR3 region is CASSAGRGDSRETQYF. As DNA, the CDR3 is TGCGCCAGCAGCGCCGGAAGGGGGGACTCCAGGGAGACCCAGTACTTC.

The CDR3 coding sequence is TGTGCCAGCAGGGACAGGGGGCTATACGAGCAGTACTTC. Translated: CASRDRGLYEQYF. V usage is TRBV6-5 and J usage is TRBJ2-7, with 11 bases identical to TRBD1. The CDR3 is 13 residues long. Trimming at V came to 6 bases and at J to 4 bases, leaving 2 bases not matched to a gene. The germline CDR1 and CDR2 sequences are MNHEY and SVGAGI.

The chain recombines TRBV6-6 with TRBJ1-5; D gene uncertain. Looked up from germline, CDR1 is MNHNY and CDR2 is SVGAGI (reference sequence). V lost 4 bases to trimming and J lost 0 bases, with 10 bases between them. The CDR3 is 15 amino acids. This CDR3 reads CASSSLGASNQPQHF. The DNA of the CDR3 is TGTGCCAGCAGTTCCCTCGGAGCTAGCAATCAGCCCCAGCATTTT.

The CDR3 DNA is TGTGCCAGCAGCTACGCTGGGGGTCGGGAGACCCAGTACTTC. This encodes CASSYAGGRETQYF. This chain joins TRBV7-3 and TRBJ2-5; perhaps D is TRBD1 or TRBD2 (5 bases each). Between the trimmed V and J ends, which lost 4 bases and 5 bases, there was a span of 14 bases. CDR1 and CDR2 (germline): SGHTA, FQGTGA. The CDR3 contains 14 residues.

This clone was recorded once. The genes are TRBV10-1 and TRBJ2-2; 9 nucleotides match TRBD2. With 5 bases clipped from V and 7 bases from J, the junction kept 8 bases outside the gene matches. The CDR3 is 15 residues long. Per the germline V gene, CDR1 is WNHNN and CDR2 is SYGVQD (reference sequence). Here the CDR3 reads CASSPRGGQSGELFF. Here the CDR3 DNA reads TGCGCCAGCAGTCCGCGGGGGGGCCAAAGCGGGGAGCTGTTTTTT.

The V and J genes are TRBV7-9 and TRBJ2-7; D might be TRBD1 (7 bases). V was trimmed by 11 bases and J by 7 bases, leaving 18 bases between them. The CDR3 contains 12 residues. Germline lookup yields CDR1 SEHNR and CDR2 FQNEAQ (reference sequence). The CDR3 sequence: CALLDRAGEQYF. CDR3 coding DNA: TGTGCCCTCCTAGACAGGGCGGGGGAGCAGTACTTC.

J is TRBJ1-5 and V is TRBV6-5, with D unclear. This CDR3 is 13 amino acids long. Germline V lookup: CDR1 MNHEY, CDR2 SVGAGI. Trimming took 2 bases from V and 3 from J, leaving 5 bases between them. CDR3 bases: TGTGCCAGCAGTTACGAAGTCAATCAGCCCCAGCATTTT. The encoded protein is CASSYEVNQPQHF.

V and J are TRBV5-1 and TRBJ2-2; D gene ambiguous. The CDR3 length is 15 residues. Per germline, CDR1 SGHRS and CDR2 YFSETQ. Between the trimmed V and J ends, which lost 7 bases and 3 bases, there was a span of 16 bases. The CDR3 DNA is TGCGCCAGCGGGCGTACCGCCCCGGACACCGGGGAGCTGTTTTTT. It codes for CASGRTAPDTGELFF. Full variable domain (outside the CDR3, taken from reference TRBV5-1 and TRBJ2-2): KAGVTQTPRYLIKTRGQQVTLSCSPISGHRSVSWYQQTPGQGLQFLFEYFSETQRNKGNFPGRFSGRQFSNSRSEMNVSTLELGDSALYLCASGRTAPDTGELFFGEGSRLTVL.

This clone was seen many times. The chain joins TRBV9 to TRBJ2-1; no clear D gene. The length of the CDR3 is 13 residues. Trimming pared 2 bases from V and 9 bases from J, leaving 12 bases between. Germline lookup yields CDR1 SGDLS and CDR2 YYNGEE. CDR3 sequence reads: CASSVTSKTEQFF. CDR3 in DNA: TGTGCCAGCAGCGTTACCAGCAAAACTGAGCAGTTCTTC. The full variable domain, completed using reference TRBV9 and TRBJ2-1, is DSGVTQTPKHLITATGQRVTLRCSPRSGDLSVYWYQQSLDQGLQFLIQYYNGEERAKGNILERFSAQQFPDLHSELNLSSLELGDSALYFCASSVTSKTEQFFGPGTRLTVL.

The chain carries TRBV28 and TRBJ2-5; 11 bases agree with TRBD2. The CDR3 contains 18 residues. Germline V gene lookup returns CDR1 MDHEN and CDR2 SYDVKM. The V gene end was trimmed by 4 bases and the J gene end by 3 bases; junction bases not matched to a gene: 13. CDR3 amino acids: CASSSLGRASGGKETQYF. CDR3 DNA sequence: TGTGCCAGCAGTTCCTTGGGGCGAGCTAGCGGGGGGAAAGAGACCCAGTACTTC.

In its sample, this clone was seen a few times. The rearrangement links TRBV28 to TRBJ1-5; tentative D call: TRBD1 (6 bases). In germline, CDR1 is MDHEN, CDR2 SYDVKM. V was trimmed by 2 bases and J by 3 bases, leaving 8 bases between them. This CDR3 has 14 residues. CDR3 DNA sequence: TGTGCCAGCAGTTTAGGACAGCACAATCAGCCCCAGCATTTT. This codes for CASSLGQHNQPQHF.

The J gene is TRBJ2-3, the V gene TRBV7-2; D tentatively reads TRBD1 or TRBD2 (5 bases each). With 3 bases removed from V and 4 bases from J, the gap between germline ends came to 11 bases. This CDR3 is built from 14 residues. From germline, CDR1 is SGHTA and CDR2 FQGNSA. The CDR3 region is CASSFGGMADTQYF. CDR3 nucleotide sequence: TGTGCCAGCAGCTTTGGGGGAATGGCAGATACGCAGTATTTT. The whole variable domain, remainder taken from reference TRBV7-2 and TRBJ2-3, is GAGVSQSPSNKVTEKGKDVELRCDPISGHTALYWYRQSLGQGLEFLIYFQGNSAPDKSGLPSDRFSAERTGGSVSTLTIQRTQQEDSAVYLCASSFGGMADTQYFGPGTRLTVL.

The rearrangement links TRBV29-1 to TRBJ2-5, with D perhaps matching TRBD1 or TRBD2 (6 bases each). Per germline, CDR1 SQVTM and CDR2 ANQGSEA. This CDR3 contains 12 residues. Trimming cost V 8 bases and J 5 bases, with 15 bases left between them. CDR3 region: CSSGRGGETQYF. The DNA of the CDR3 is TGCAGCTCTGGCAGGGGAGGTGAGACCCAGTACTTC.

In this sample, this clone turned up a few times. The chain employs TRBV2 and TRBJ1-3, with D perhaps matching TRBD1 (5 bases). The CDR3 is 15 residues long. V was shortened by 6 bases and J by 0 bases, with 12 bases between the two germline ends. The germline gives CDR1 SNHLY, CDR2 FYNNEI. The CDR3 here is CASRAGTSSGNTIYF. In nucleotides, the CDR3 is TGTGCCAGCAGAGCAGGGACGAGCTCTGGAAACACCATATATTTT.

This chain connects TRBV30 to TRBJ2-5; 7 bases match TRBD1. The J call could be wrong; TRBJ2-7 is a better fit for the DNA end. The germline V gene encodes CDR1 GTSNPN and CDR2 SVGIG (reference sequence). The CDR3 is made up of 13 amino acids. CDR3 protein: CAWTAGGPYEQYF. In DNA form, the CDR3 reads TGTGCCTGGACGGCAGGGGGTCCCTACGAGCAGTACTTC.

The V gene is TRBV4-1, the J gene TRBJ2-5; 8 bases match TRBD2. CDR1 is MGHRA, CDR2 YSYEKL, per germline. The CDR3 sequence is 14 residues long. The J segment lost 0 bases and the V segment lost 8 bases, leaving 5 bases of the junction unmatched. CDR3 protein: CASARGGDQETQYF. The DNA of the CDR3 is TGCGCCAGCGCCCGGGGGGGGGACCAAGAGACCCAGTACTTC.

The rearrangement uses TRBV7-8 and TRBJ2-7, with 10 bases that match TRBD2. Losses at the gene ends were 5 bases for V and 4 bases for J; bases not matched to a gene: 17. Germline V lookup: CDR1 SGHVS, CDR2 FQNEAQ. The CDR3 extends over 18 amino acids. CDR3 DNA: TGTGCCAGCAGCCCATCTTCAGCGGGGGGGCTTTTGAGATACGAGCAGTACTTC. The encoded protein is CASSPSSAGGLLRYEQYF.

The chain has TRBV14 and TRBJ2-7; no reliable D call. V lost 3 bases and J 3 bases, leaving 3 bases between the germline ends. The V gene's germline CDR1 is SGHDN and CDR2 FVKESK. CDR3 length: 11 residues. The CDR3 DNA reads as TGTGCCAGCAGCCAGGGCTACGAGCAGTACTTC. This sequence encodes CASSQGYEQYF.

J is TRBJ2-7 and V is TRBV7-2; D ambiguous. Germline V CDR1 and CDR2: SGHTA, FQGNSA. The CDR3 extends over 11 amino acids. V dropped 7 bases and J dropped 4 bases, with 8 bases sitting between them. The DNA of the CDR3 is TGTGCCAGCACCGCCGCGTACGAGCAGTACTTC. Its translation is CASTAAYEQYF.

This clone was found once. V and J are TRBV7-9 and TRBJ1-4; the D gene is possibly TRBD1 (6 bases). V was shortened by 6 bases and J by 7 bases, with 15 bases between the two germline ends. This CDR3 contains 14 residues. CDR1 SEHNR and CDR2 FQNEAQ come from the germline V gene (reference sequence). The CDR3 DNA sequence: TGTGCCAGCAGTTACACAGGGAGGGGTGAAAAACTGTTTTTT. It encodes CASSYTGRGEKLFF.

V is TRBV7-2 and J is TRBJ2-6, with D uncertain. There are 15 residues in the CDR3. The germline V gene has CDR1 SGHTA and CDR2 FQGNSA. Between the trimmed V and J ends, which lost 4 bases and 0 bases, there was a span of 7 bases. The CDR3 region is CASSSQDSGANVLTF. CDR3 nucleotides: TGTGCCAGCAGCTCACAAGACTCTGGGGCCAACGTCCTGACTTTC.